The TCR beta chain described here comes from a study of T cells in Graves' hyperthyroidism and ophthalmopathy. Study-wide results and limits: Researchers found most expanded thyroid clonotypes above 0.001 in blood as well.

No ophthalmopathy progression within 18 months constituted stable Graves' hyperthyroidism. Disease duration under 2 months; hyperthyroidism patients were aged 18 to 65. The PBMCs were sourced from fresh peripheral blood (about 9.7 ml). This clonotype occurred many times. The antigen is not known. Authors of the study amplified TCR beta CDR3 regions from RNA transcripts. HTBI primers were employed in a first-round RT-PCR of the TCR CDR3. Using its own MiXCR run on the multiplex PCR reads, TCRdb lists one record per CDR3 protein. Among some 460,000 distinct CDR3 sequences listed, 15% to 18% were seen once. The CDR3 extends over 14 amino acids. The V end lost 3 bases, the J end lost 3 bases, and 11 bases lay between the germline ends. CDR1 and CDR2 (germline): SEHNR, FQNEAQ (reference sequence).

The chain has TRBV7-9 and TRBJ1-1; no definite D call. Sample: blood. The clonotype was recovered from a woman under 30 with Graves' hyperthyroidism. The CDR3 region has the DNA TGTGCCAGCAGCTTTGGGCAGAGGTACACTGAAGCTTTCTTT. It translates to CASSFGQRYTEAFF.